These T cell receptor beta chains were read from a single sample in a study of blood T cells in healthy people across ages. One entry per CDR3 protein results from TCRdb running MiXCR on the 5' RACE reads. The data show roughly 1,800,000 distinct CDR3 sequences, with around half seen just once and over 2% held by the top ten. The specimen was blood. The receptors derive from a woman between 40 and 55 years old in good health. Both conserved end residues are part of each CDR3. The D gene is left open where the match is weak. Clone sizes are given selectively: once, few, many, or a class where the clone is expanded.

clone_size: .; j_call: TRBJ2-3; v_call: TRBV29-1; d_call: TRBD2; cdr3_nt: TGCAGCGTTGCGCGTTTCGGACTAGCGGGGGGGCCCTGGGGCACAGATACGCAGTATTTT; cdr3_aa: CSVARFGLAGGPWGTDTQYF
clone_size: .; j_call: TRBJ1-1; v_call: TRBV7-8; d_call: .; cdr3_nt: TGTGCCAGCAGCTTACCGAGAGTGGGAAGTGAAGCTTTCTTT; cdr3_aa: CASSLPRVGSEAFF
clone_size: .; j_call: TRBJ2-3; v_call: TRBV13; d_call: .; cdr3_nt: TGTGCCAGCAGCTCAGGGAAATCTGGCACAGATACGCAGTATTTT; cdr3_aa: CASSSGKSGTDTQYF
clone_size: .; j_call: TRBJ2-7; v_call: TRBV20-1; d_call: .; cdr3_nt: TGCAGTGCAACCTCTGGGAAAACCTACGAGCAGTACTTC; cdr3_aa: CSATSGKTYEQYF
clone_size: .; j_call: TRBJ1-2; v_call: TRBV5-1; d_call: TRBD1; cdr3_nt: TGCGCCAGTAGCTCCATTCCGGGACAGACGACTTTCAACACCTTC; cdr3_aa: CASSSIPGQTTFNTF
clone_size: .; j_call: TRBJ2-4; v_call: TRBV13; d_call: .; cdr3_nt: TGTGCCAGCAGCGTCCCTGGGGGAGGAAACATTCAGTACTTC; cdr3_aa: CASSVPGGGNIQYF
clone_size: .; j_call: TRBJ2-1; v_call: TRBV20-1; d_call: .; cdr3_nt: TGCAGTGGCGGGGGCCCTGGTTACAATGAGCAGTTCTTC; cdr3_aa: CSGGGPGYNEQFF
clone_size: .; j_call: TRBJ2-3; v_call: TRBV7-9; d_call: .; cdr3_nt: TGTGCCAGCAGCTTAGCTGCGTTTACGCAGTATTTT; cdr3_aa: CASSLAAFTQYF
clone_size: few; j_call: TRBJ2-1; v_call: TRBV7-2; d_call: .; cdr3_nt: TGTGCCAGCAGCTCAGACCCTTGGGAGCAGTTCTTC; cdr3_aa: CASSSDPWEQFF
clone_size: few; j_call: TRBJ2-1; v_call: TRBV10-3; d_call: TRBD2; cdr3_nt: TGTGCCATCAGTGACTCCGGACTAGCGGGGGTTAATGAGCAGTTCTTC; cdr3_aa: CAISDSGLAGVNEQFF
clone_size: .; j_call: TRBJ1-1; v_call: TRBV4-1; d_call: TRBD1; cdr3_nt: TGCGCCAGCAGCCAAAGGGACAGGGACACTGGAGCTTTCTTT; cdr3_aa: CASSQRDRDTGAFF
clone_size: few; j_call: TRBJ1-2; v_call: TRBV5-1; d_call: TRBD1; cdr3_nt: TGCGCCAGCAGCGCGAAAACAGGGGGTGGATATGGCTACACCTTC; cdr3_aa: CASSAKTGGGYGYTF
clone_size: .; j_call: TRBJ1-2; v_call: TRBV7-2; d_call: .; cdr3_nt: TGTACCAGCAGCTTAGTTTGGAATGGCTACACCTTC; cdr3_aa: CTSSLVWNGYTF
clone_size: .; j_call: TRBJ2-2; v_call: TRBV6-2/TRBV6-3; d_call: TRBD1; cdr3_nt: TGTGCCAGCAGCCCCCACAGGGACAGAACCGGGGAGCTGTTTTTT; cdr3_aa: CASSPHRDRTGELFF
clone_size: once; j_call: TRBJ1-3; v_call: TRBV7-2; d_call: .; cdr3_nt: TGTGCCAGCAGCTTAGCCGCTAGGAACAGAAACACCATATATTTT; cdr3_aa: CASSLAARNRNTIYF
clone_size: .; j_call: TRBJ2-1; v_call: TRBV15; d_call: TRBD1; cdr3_nt: TGTGCCACCAGCCTAGGGACAGGGTCTGATGAGCAGTTCTTC; cdr3_aa: CATSLGTGSDEQFF
clone_size: many; j_call: TRBJ2-1; v_call: TRBV27; d_call: TRBD2; cdr3_nt: TGTGCCAGCAGTTTGAGCAGCGGGGTCTACAATGAGCAGTTCTTC; cdr3_aa: CASSLSSGVYNEQFF
clone_size: once; j_call: TRBJ1-4; v_call: TRBV7-9; d_call: TRBD1; cdr3_nt: TGTGCCAGCAGCTCGGGACAGCTTCTTAATGAAAAACTGTTTTTT; cdr3_aa: CASSSGQLLNEKLFF
clone_size: .; j_call: TRBJ1-4; v_call: TRBV10-1; d_call: .; cdr3_nt: TGCGCCAGCAGTGATCGGGGGACGTCCGTCGAAAAACTGTTTTTT; cdr3_aa: CASSDRGTSVEKLFF
clone_size: .; j_call: TRBJ2-1; v_call: TRBV27; d_call: TRBD1; cdr3_nt: TGTGCCAGCAGTTTCAAGGGGGCGGATGAGCAGTTCTTC; cdr3_aa: CASSFKGADEQFF
clone_size: .; j_call: TRBJ2-5; v_call: TRBV27; d_call: TRBD1; cdr3_nt: TGTGCCAGCAGTTCGGTCACAACAGGGGGCGCGAAGACCCAGTACTTC; cdr3_aa: CASSSVTTGGAKTQYF
clone_size: .; j_call: TRBJ2-3; v_call: TRBV4-3; d_call: .; cdr3_nt: TGCGCCAGCAGCCAAGATGGGAGGACTGGCACCCAGTATTTT; cdr3_aa: CASSQDGRTGTQYF
clone_size: once; j_call: TRBJ2-3; v_call: TRBV5-1; d_call: .; cdr3_nt: TGCGCCAGCAGCTTGGTCTTCGATTCGGGCACAGATACGCAGTATTTT; cdr3_aa: CASSLVFDSGTDTQYF
clone_size: few; j_call: TRBJ2-3; v_call: TRBV20-1; d_call: .; cdr3_nt: TGCAGTGCTCCCAGATCGCGGGGGCGCACAGATACGCAGTATTTT; cdr3_aa: CSAPRSRGRTDTQYF
clone_size: few; j_call: TRBJ1-5; v_call: TRBV7-2; d_call: .; cdr3_nt: TGTGCCAGCAGCTTAATCCCATTGGGGAGCAATCAGCCCCGGCATTTT; cdr3_aa: CASSLIPLGSNQPRHF
clone_size: .; j_call: TRBJ2-7; v_call: TRBV3-1; d_call: .; cdr3_nt: TGTGCCAGCAGCCAAGAAGAATTTTCCTACGAGCAGTACTTC; cdr3_aa: CASSQEEFSYEQYF
clone_size: few; j_call: TRBJ2-3; v_call: TRBV20-1; d_call: .; cdr3_nt: TGCAGTGCTAGAGATCCGTCACGAACCACAGATACGCAGTATTTT; cdr3_aa: CSARDPSRTTDTQYF
clone_size: .; j_call: TRBJ1-5; v_call: TRBV7-9; d_call: TRBD1; cdr3_nt: TGTGCCAGCAGCCCGAGGGGGCTCGGGGATCAGCCCCAGCATTTT; cdr3_aa: CASSPRGLGDQPQHF
clone_size: once; j_call: TRBJ2-5; v_call: TRBV28; d_call: .; cdr3_nt: TGTGCCAGCAAGCACATCCAGGGGCAAGAGACCCAGTACTTC; cdr3_aa: CASKHIQGQETQYF
clone_size: .; j_call: TRBJ2-1; v_call: TRBV7-9; d_call: .; cdr3_nt: TGTGCCAGCAGCTTAGCCGGCGCGGTTGACAATGAGCAGTTCTTC; cdr3_aa: CASSLAGAVDNEQFF
clone_size: few; j_call: TRBJ2-7; v_call: TRBV4-1; d_call: TRBD1; cdr3_nt: TGCGCCAGCAGCCAAGTACTTGAAGGGACAGGGGCCTACGAGCAGTACTTC; cdr3_aa: CASSQVLEGTGAYEQYF
clone_size: .; j_call: TRBJ2-7; v_call: TRBV6-5; d_call: .; cdr3_nt: TGTGCCAGCAAAGGGGGGTTAGGAACTTCCCACGAGCAGTACTTC; cdr3_aa: CASKGGLGTSHEQYF